This TCR beta chain derives from a study of T cells in Graves' hyperthyroidism and ophthalmopathy. Findings of the study overall: Most thyroid clonotypes expanded above 0.001 appeared in blood too. Researchers report that a 13 V-J model separated ophthalmopathy from stable hyperthyroidism.

It was RNA transcripts that yielded the amplified TCR beta CDR3 regions. HTBI primers were used for first-round RT-PCR of the TCR CDR3. TCRdb called the multiplex PCR reads again in MiXCR, with one record for every CDR3 protein. The sample gives about 400,000 distinct CDR3 sequences, roughly 13% of which show up once; about 5% is in the top ten. As concerns this clonotype: Its antigen is not known.

Germline CDR1 is MGHRA and CDR2 is YSYEKL. Trimming pared 0 bases from V and 0 bases from J, leaving 9 bases between. The CDR3 spans 16 residues. Lactation, pregnancy, other autoimmune disease or uncontrolled infection excluded patients. Every diagnosis used clinical symptoms, serum thyroxine and TRAb, thyroid ultrasound and orbital computed tomography. V and J are TRBV4-1 and TRBJ1-3; no reliable D call. Source material: blood. The sequence derives from a woman aged 18 to 35 with Graves' hyperthyroidism. CDR3 in amino acids: CASSQEITYSGNTIYF. The CDR3 DNA is TGCGCCAGCAGCCAAGAAATCACCTACTCTGGAAACACCATATATTTT.